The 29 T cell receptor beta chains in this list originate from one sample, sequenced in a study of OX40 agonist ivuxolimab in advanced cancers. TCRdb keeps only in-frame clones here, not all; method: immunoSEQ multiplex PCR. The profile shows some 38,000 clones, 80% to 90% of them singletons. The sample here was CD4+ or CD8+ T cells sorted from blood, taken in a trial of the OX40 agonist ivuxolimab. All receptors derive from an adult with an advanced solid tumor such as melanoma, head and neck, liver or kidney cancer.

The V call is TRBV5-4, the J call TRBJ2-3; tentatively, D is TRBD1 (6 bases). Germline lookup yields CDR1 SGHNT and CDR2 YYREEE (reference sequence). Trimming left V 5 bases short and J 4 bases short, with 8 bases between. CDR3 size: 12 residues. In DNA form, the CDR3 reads TGTGCCAGCAGTACAGGGTCAGATACGCAGTATTTT. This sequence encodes CASSTGSDTQYF. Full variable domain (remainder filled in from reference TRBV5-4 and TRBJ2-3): ETGVTQSPTHLIKTRGQQVTLRCSSQSGHNTVSWYQQALGQGPQFIFQYYREEENGRGNFPPRFSGLQFPNYSSELNVNALELDDSALYLCASSTGSDTQYFGPGTRLTVL.

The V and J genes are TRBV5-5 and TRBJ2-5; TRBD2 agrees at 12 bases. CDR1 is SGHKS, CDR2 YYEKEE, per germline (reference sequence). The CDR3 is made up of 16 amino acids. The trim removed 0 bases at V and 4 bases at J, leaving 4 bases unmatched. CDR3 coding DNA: TGTGCCAGCAGCTTGGGACTAGCGGGGGAGACAGAGACCCAGTACTTC. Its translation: CASSLGLAGETETQYF.

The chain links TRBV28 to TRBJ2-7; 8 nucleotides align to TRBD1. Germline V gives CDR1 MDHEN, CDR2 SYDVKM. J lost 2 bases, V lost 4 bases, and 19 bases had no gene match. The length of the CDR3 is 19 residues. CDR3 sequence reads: CASSYTKLPGTGYPYEQYF. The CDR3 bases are TGTGCCAGCAGTTACACAAAGCTTCCCGGGACAGGATATCCCTACGAGCAGTACTTC. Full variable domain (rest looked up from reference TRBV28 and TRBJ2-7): DVKVTQSSRYLVKRTGEKVFLECVQDMDHENMFWYRQDPGLGLRLIYFSYDVKMKEKGDIPEGYSVSREKKERFSLILESASTNQTSMYLCASSYTKLPGTGYPYEQYFGPGTRLTVT.

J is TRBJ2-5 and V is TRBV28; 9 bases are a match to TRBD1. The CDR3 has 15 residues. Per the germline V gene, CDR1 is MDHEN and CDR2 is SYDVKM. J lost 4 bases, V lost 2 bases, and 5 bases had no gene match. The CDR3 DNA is TGTGCCAGCAGTTTAGGGACAGGGATAGGAGAGACCCAGTACTTC. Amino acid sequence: CASSLGTGIGETQYF.

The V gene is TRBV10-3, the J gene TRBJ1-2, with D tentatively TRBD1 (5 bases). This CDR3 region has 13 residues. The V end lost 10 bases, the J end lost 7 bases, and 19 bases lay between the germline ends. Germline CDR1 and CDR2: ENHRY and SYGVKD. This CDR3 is CATPGQQGAGYTF. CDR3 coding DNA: TGTGCCACCCCAGGGCAGCAGGGTGCTGGCTACACCTTC.

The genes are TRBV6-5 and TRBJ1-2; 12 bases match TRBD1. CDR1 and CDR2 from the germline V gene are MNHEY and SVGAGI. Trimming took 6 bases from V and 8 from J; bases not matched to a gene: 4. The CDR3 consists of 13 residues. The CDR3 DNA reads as TGTGCCAGCAGAGAGGGGACAGGGGGCGGCTACACCTTC. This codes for CASREGTGGGYTF.

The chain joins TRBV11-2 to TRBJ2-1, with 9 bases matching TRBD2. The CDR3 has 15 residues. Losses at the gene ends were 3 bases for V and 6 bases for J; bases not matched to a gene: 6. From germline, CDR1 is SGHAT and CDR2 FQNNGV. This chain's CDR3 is CASSFRAGGFNEQFF. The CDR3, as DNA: TGTGCCAGCAGCTTCCGAGCGGGGGGCTTCAATGAGCAGTTCTTC.

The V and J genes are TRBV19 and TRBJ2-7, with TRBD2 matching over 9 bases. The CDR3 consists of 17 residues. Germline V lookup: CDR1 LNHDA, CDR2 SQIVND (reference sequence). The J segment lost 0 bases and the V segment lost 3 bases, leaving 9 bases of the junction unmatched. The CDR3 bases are TGTGCCAGTAGTATCATTCATCCAGCGGGGGGCTCCTACGAGCAGTACTTC. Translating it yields CASSIIHPAGGSYEQYF. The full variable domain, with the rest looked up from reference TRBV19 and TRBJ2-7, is DGGITQSPKYLFRKEGQNVTLSCEQNLNHDAMYWYRQDPGQGLRLIYYSQIVNDFQKGDIAEGYSVSREKKESFPLTVTSAQKNPTAFYLCASSIIHPAGGSYEQYFGPGTRLTVT.

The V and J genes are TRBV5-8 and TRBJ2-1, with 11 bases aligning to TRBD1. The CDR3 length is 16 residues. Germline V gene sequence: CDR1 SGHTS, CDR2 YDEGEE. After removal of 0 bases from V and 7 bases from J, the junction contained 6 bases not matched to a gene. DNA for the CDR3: TGTGCCAGCAGCTTGGGTCCGGGACAGGGGGATAATGAGCAGTTCTTC. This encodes CASSLGPGQGDNEQFF.

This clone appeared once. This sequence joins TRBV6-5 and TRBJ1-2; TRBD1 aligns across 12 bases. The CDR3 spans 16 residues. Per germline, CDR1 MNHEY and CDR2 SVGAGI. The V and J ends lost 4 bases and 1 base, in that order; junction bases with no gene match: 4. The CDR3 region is CASSFGTGGVNYGYTF. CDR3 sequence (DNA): TGTGCCAGCAGTTTCGGGACAGGGGGCGTTAACTATGGCTACACCTTC.

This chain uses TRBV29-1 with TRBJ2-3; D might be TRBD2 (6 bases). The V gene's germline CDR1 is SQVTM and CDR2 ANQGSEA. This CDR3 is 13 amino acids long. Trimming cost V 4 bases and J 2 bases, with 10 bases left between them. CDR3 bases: TGCAGCGTTGTCGGGGGAGACACAGATACGCAGTATTTT. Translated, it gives CSVVGGDTDTQYF.

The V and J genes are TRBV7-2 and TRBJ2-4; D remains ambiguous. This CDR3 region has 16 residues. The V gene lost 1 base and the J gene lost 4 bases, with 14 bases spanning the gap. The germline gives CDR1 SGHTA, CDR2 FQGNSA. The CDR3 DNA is TGTGCCAGCAGCTTAGAAAGTGTCGGGCTTAAAAACATTCAGTACTTC. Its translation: CASSLESVGLKNIQYF. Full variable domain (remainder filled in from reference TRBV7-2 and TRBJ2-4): GAGVSQSPSNKVTEKGKDVELRCDPISGHTALYWYRQSLGQGLEFLIYFQGNSAPDKSGLPSDRFSAERTGGSVSTLTIQRTQQEDSAVYLCASSLESVGLKNIQYFGAGTRLSVL.

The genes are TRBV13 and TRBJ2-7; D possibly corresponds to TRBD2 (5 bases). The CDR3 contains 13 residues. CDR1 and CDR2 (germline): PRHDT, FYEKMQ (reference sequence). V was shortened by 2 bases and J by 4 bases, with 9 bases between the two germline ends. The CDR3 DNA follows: TGTGCCAGCAGCTTAAAGGGAGTGTACGAGCAGTACTTC. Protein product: CASSLKGVYEQYF.

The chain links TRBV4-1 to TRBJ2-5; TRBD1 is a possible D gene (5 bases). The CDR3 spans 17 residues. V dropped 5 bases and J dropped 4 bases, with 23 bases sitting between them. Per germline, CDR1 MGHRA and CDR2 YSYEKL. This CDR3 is CASSALSQGVRRETQYF. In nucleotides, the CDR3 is TGCGCCAGCAGCGCTCTGAGTCAAGGGGTCCGGCGAGAGACCCAGTACTTC.

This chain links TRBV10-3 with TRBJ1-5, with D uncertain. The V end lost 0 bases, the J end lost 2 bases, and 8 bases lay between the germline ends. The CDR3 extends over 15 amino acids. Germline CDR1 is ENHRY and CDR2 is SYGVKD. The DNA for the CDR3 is TGTGCCATCAGTGAGTCGGCAGGAGGCAATCAGCCCCAGCATTTT. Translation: CAISESAGGNQPQHF.

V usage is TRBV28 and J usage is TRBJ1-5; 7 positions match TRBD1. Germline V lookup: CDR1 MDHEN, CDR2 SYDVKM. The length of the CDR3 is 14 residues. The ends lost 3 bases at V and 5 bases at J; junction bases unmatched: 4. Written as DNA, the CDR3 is TGTGCCAGCAGTTTTGAGGGGGCAGATCAGCCCCAGCATTTT. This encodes CASSFEGADQPQHF.

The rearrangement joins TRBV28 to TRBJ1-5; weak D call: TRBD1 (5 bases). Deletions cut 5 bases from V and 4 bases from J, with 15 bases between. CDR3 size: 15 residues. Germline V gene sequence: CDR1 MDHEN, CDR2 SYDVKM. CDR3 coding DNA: TGTGCCAGCAGTCTGACCGGGGCGATAAATCAGCCCCAGCATTTT. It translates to CASSLTGAINQPQHF.

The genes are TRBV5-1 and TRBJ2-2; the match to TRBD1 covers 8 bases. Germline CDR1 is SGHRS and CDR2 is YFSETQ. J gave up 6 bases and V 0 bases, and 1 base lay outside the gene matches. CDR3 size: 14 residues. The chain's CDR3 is CASSLAGGSGELFF. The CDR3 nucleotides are TGCGCCAGCAGCTTGGCAGGGGGCTCCGGGGAGCTGTTTTTT.

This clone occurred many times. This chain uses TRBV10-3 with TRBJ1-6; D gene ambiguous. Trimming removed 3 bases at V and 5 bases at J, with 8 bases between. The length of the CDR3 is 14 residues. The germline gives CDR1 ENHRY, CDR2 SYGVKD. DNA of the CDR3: TGTGCCATCAGTGACTGGGTTAATAATTCACCCCTCCACTTT. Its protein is CAISDWVNNSPLHF.

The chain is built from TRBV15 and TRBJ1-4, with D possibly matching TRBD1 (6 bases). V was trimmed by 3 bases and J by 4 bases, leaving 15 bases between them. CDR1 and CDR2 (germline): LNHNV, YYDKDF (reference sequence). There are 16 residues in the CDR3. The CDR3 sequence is CATSRGHLGGNEKLFF. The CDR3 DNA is TGTGCCACCAGCAGGGGACACCTAGGTGGTAATGAAAAACTGTTTTTT. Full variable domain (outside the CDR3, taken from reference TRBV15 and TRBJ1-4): DAMVIQNPRYQVTQFGKPVTLSCSQTLNHNVMYWYQQKSSQAPKLLFHYYDKDFNNEADTPDNFQSRRPNTSFCFLDIRSPGLGDTAMYLCATSRGHLGGNEKLFFGSGTQLSVL.

CDR3 amino acids: CASSLADYGYTF. The CDR3, as DNA: TGTGCCAGCAGCTTGGCCGACTATGGCTACACCTTC. The J gene is TRBJ1-2, the V gene TRBV5-6, with D unclear. This CDR3 spans 12 amino acids. Germline assignment: CDR1 SGHDT and CDR2 YYEEEE. Trimming shortened V by 0 bases and J by 3 bases, and 3 bases separated the two germline ends.

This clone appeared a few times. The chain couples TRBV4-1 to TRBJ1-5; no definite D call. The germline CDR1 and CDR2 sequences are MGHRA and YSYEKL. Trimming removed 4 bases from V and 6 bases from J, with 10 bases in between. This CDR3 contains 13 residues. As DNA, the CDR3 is TGCGCCAGCAGCCCGCAGAATGGTCAGCCCCAGCATTTT. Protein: CASSPQNGQPQHF.

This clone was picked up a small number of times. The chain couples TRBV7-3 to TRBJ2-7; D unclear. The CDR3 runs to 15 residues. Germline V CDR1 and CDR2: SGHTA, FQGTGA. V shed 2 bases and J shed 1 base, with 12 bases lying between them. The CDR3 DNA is TGTGCCAGCAGCTTAGAGCCAGCTCTGTCCTACGAGCAGTACTTC. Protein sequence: CASSLEPALSYEQYF.

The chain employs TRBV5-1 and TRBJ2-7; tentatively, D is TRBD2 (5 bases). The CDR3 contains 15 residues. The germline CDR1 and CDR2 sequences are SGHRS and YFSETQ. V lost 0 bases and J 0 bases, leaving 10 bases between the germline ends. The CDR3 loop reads CASSLVGTSSYEQYF. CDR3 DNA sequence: TGCGCCAGCAGCTTGGTAGGCACTAGCTCCTACGAGCAGTACTTC.

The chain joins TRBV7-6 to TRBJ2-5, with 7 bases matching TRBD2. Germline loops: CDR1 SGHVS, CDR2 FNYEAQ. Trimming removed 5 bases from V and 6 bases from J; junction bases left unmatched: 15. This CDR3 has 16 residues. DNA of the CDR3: TGTGCCAGCAGCGACCGGGACTACTCCCTTGTGAAGACCCAGTACTTC. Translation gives CASSDRDYSLVKTQYF. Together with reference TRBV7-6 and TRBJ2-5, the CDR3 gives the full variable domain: GAGVSQSPRYKVTKRGQDVALRCDPISGHVSLYWYRQALGQGPEFLTYFNYEAQQDKSGLPNDRFSAERPEGSISTLTIQRTEQRDSAMYRCASSDRDYSLVKTQYFGPGTRLLVL.

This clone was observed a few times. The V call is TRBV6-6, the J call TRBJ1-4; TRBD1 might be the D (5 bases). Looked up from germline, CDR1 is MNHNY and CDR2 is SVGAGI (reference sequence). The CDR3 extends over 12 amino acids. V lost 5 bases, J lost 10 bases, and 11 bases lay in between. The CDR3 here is CASSPTVRKLFF. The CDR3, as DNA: TGTGCCAGCAGTCCGACAGTGAGAAAACTGTTTTTT.

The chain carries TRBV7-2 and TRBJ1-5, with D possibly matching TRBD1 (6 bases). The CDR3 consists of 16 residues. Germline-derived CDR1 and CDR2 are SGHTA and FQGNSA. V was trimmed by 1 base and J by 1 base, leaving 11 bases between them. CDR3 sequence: CASSLGPRGSNQPQHF. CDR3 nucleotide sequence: TGTGCCAGCAGCTTAGGTCCCAGGGGAAGCAATCAGCCCCAGCATTTT.

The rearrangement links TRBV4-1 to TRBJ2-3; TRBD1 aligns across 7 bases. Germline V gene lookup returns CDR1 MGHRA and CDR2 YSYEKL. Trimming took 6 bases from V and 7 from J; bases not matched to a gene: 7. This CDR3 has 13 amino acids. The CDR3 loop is CASSPGTDNTQYF. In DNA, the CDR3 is TGCGCCAGCAGTCCAGGGACAGACAATACGCAGTATTTT.

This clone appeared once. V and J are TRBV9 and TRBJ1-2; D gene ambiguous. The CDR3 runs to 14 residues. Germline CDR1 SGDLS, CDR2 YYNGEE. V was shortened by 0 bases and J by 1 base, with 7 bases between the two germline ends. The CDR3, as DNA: TGTGCCAGCAGCGTAGCAGGCAGTAACTATGGCTACACCTTC. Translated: CASSVAGSNYGYTF.